The 24 T cell receptor beta chains below all came from one sample that was sequenced in a study of beta chain features in type 1 diabetes. Every bit of the isolated RNA underwent reverse transcription, so sequencing read expressed TCRB transcripts. Produced via immunoSEQ multiplex PCR; TCRdb's table is partial and in-frame only. This sample has a few hundred thousand clones, with 9.5% to 12% found just once. The specimen sequenced was naive CD4+ T cells from blood. Receptors originate from a woman in her 30s in good health.

The chain has TRBV18 and TRBJ2-7, with TRBD1 matching 8 bases. The germline V gene has CDR1 KGHSH and CDR2 LQKENI. V gave up 5 bases and J gave up 0 bases; unmatched junction bases: 6. There are 15 residues in the CDR3. This chain's CDR3 is CASSSTGASSYEQYF. The CDR3 region has the DNA TGTGCCAGCTCATCGACAGGGGCTAGCTCCTACGAGCAGTACTTC.

CDR3 nucleotides: TGTGCCAGCAGCTTGGGCCTAGACCGGACCGGGGAGCTGTTTTTT. Translation gives CASSLGLDRTGELFF. The chain joins TRBV5-4 to TRBJ2-2; no reliable D call. Germline V gives CDR1 SGHNT, CDR2 YYREEE (reference sequence). CDR3 length equals 15 residues. V was cut by 0 bases and J by 5 bases, with 11 bases left in between.

The V and J genes are TRBV12-5 and TRBJ2-5; no reliable D call. CDR3 size: 12 residues. Trimming pared 0 bases from V and 5 bases from J, leaving 4 bases between. The germline V gene has CDR1 LGHNT and CDR2 FRNRAP. The CDR3 sequence is CASGLVEETQYF. The CDR3 coding sequence is TGTGCTAGTGGTTTGGTCGAGGAGACCCAGTACTTC.

This clone was seen a handful of times. This chain uses TRBV30 with TRBJ1-1, with unresolved D. The germline CDR1 and CDR2 sequences are GTSNPN and SVGIG (reference sequence). The CDR3 runs to 12 residues. Trimming took 2 bases from V and 2 from J, leaving 6 bases between them. The CDR3 is CAWSNTNTEAFF. The CDR3 nucleotides read TGTGCCTGGAGTAATACTAACACTGAAGCTTTCTTT.

The chain combines TRBV30 with TRBJ1-5, with D unclear. The CDR3 extends over 12 amino acids. Looked up from germline, CDR1 is GTSNPN and CDR2 is SVGIG (reference sequence). V gave up 1 base and J gave up 6 bases, with 7 bases separating them. CDR3 loop: CAWSAPGQPQHF. CDR3 nucleotides: TGTGCCTGGAGTGCGCCGGGTCAGCCCCAGCATTTT.

This clone was detected a few times. The chain has TRBV7-2 and TRBJ2-1, with TRBD1 matching over 8 bases. The germline V gene encodes CDR1 SGHTA and CDR2 FQGNSA. Trimming at V came to 5 bases and at J to 4 bases, leaving 7 bases not matched to a gene. The CDR3 has 15 amino acids. As DNA, the CDR3 is TGTGCCAGCAGCAACGGACAGGGAGTTTACAATGAGCAGTTCTTC. This encodes CASSNGQGVYNEQFF.

The chain combines TRBV19 with TRBJ2-3, with 13 positions matching TRBD2. CDR3 length: 16 residues. The V gene end was trimmed by 5 bases and the J gene end by 6 bases; junction bases not matched to a gene: 8. Germline-derived CDR1 and CDR2 are LNHDA and SQIVND (reference sequence). CDR3 DNA sequence: TGTGCCAGTAGTCCGCGACTAGCGGGAGGTGGCGATACGCAGTATTTT. This gives the protein CASSPRLAGGGDTQYF.

This clone has more than one count but fewer than ten. The genes are TRBV14 and TRBJ1-1; D gene unclear. Germline assignment: CDR1 SGHDN and CDR2 FVKESK. The CDR3 runs 15 residues. The V and J ends lost 0 bases and 0 bases respectively, with 8 bases between them. In DNA, the CDR3 is TGTGCCAGCAGCCAAGATTTCACGGTGAACACTGAAGCTTTCTTT. It codes for CASSQDFTVNTEAFF.

This clone came up a few times. The CDR3 DNA sequence: TGTGCCTGGGAACCGGGACAGGGAATCACAGATACGCAGTATTTT. It yields the protein CAWEPGQGITDTQYF. The V and J genes are TRBV30 and TRBJ2-3, with 9 bases matching TRBD1. J lost 2 bases, V lost 5 bases, and 8 bases had no gene match. This CDR3 is built from 15 residues. Looked up from germline, CDR1 is GTSNPN and CDR2 is SVGIG (reference sequence).

V and J are TRBV4-2 and TRBJ2-1; tentatively, D is TRBD2 (6 bases). This CDR3 contains 15 residues. CDR1 LGHNA and CDR2 YNFKEQ come from the germline V gene. V was clipped by 0 bases and J by 2 bases, with 8 bases between them. The CDR3 nucleotides read TGTGCCAGCAGCCAAGAGACGGGGGCCTACAATGAGCAGTTCTTC. Its protein product is CASSQETGAYNEQFF.

The chain combines TRBV7-3 with TRBJ2-1; 7 bases map to TRBD1. V shed 2 bases, J shed 5 bases, and the junction held 6 bases outside the gene matches. Germline V gene data show CDR1 as SGHTA and CDR2 as FQGTGA. This CDR3 contains 15 residues. CDR3 bases: TGTGCCAGCAGCTTAGAGGGGGCTCGCAACAATGAGCAGTTCTTC. This sequence encodes CASSLEGARNNEQFF.

This clone was seen a few times. The V call is TRBV4-3, the J call TRBJ1-4; D may be TRBD1 (5 bases). Trimming took 0 bases from V and 8 from J, leaving 13 bases between them. The germline V gene encodes CDR1 LGHNA and CDR2 YSLEER. The CDR3 is 15 amino acids. The CDR3 sequence is CASSQDFQGSEKLFF. The CDR3 DNA reads TGCGCCAGCAGCCAAGATTTCCAGGGTTCCGAAAAACTGTTTTTT.

This clone appeared a few times. This sequence joins TRBV28 and TRBJ1-2; D remains unclear. The CDR3 consists of 14 residues. V was shortened by 2 bases and J by 0 bases, with 7 bases between the two germline ends. CDR1 MDHEN and CDR2 SYDVKM come from the germline V gene. The CDR3 DNA reads TGTGCCAGCAGTTTACCCGGGTCTAACTATGGCTACACCTTC. It codes for CASSLPGSNYGYTF.

This clone came up many times. The chain joins TRBV4-3 to TRBJ2-7, with D perhaps TRBD2 (6 bases). Germline loops: CDR1 LGHNA, CDR2 YSLEER. This CDR3 region has 16 residues. V gave up 4 bases and J gave up 1 base, with 17 bases separating them. CDR3: CASSRRGKDYSYEQYF. CDR3 bases: TGCGCCAGCAGCCGGCGGGGAAAAGACTATTCCTACGAGCAGTACTTC.

In this sample, this clone turned up a few times. The V and J genes are TRBV5-1 and TRBJ2-5; D call uncertain. Germline CDR1 reads SGHRS; CDR2 reads YFSETQ. CDR3 length equals 13 residues. The V end lost 4 bases, the J end lost 4 bases, and 11 bases lay between the germline ends. This CDR3 is CASSTDMAETQYF. The CDR3 DNA reads as TGCGCCAGCAGCACAGACATGGCAGAGACCCAGTACTTC.

The chain joins TRBV4-1 to TRBJ1-1; TRBD1 matches 9 bases. V lost 3 bases to trimming and J lost 4 bases; unmatched junction nucleotides: 6. The length of the CDR3 is 15 residues. CDR1 MGHRA and CDR2 YSYEKL come from the germline V gene. The CDR3 reads CASSHTGGSGTEAFF. In nucleotides, the CDR3 is TGCGCCAGCAGCCACACAGGGGGCTCGGGCACTGAAGCTTTCTTT.

This clone was observed a handful of times. V gene TRBV7-3 combines with J gene TRBJ2-5, with 7 positions matching TRBD2. This CDR3 has 14 residues. CDR1 is SGHTA and CDR2 is FQGTGA in the germline V gene. The J segment lost 4 bases and the V segment lost 4 bases, leaving 6 bases of the junction unmatched. The CDR3 DNA follows: TGTGCCAGCAGCTGGGGAGGGAACAGAGAGACCCAGTACTTC. It encodes CASSWGGNRETQYF.

This clone was found a few times. V and J are TRBV4-3 and TRBJ1-1; possible D gene TRBD1, 6 bases. V lost 0 bases to trimming and J lost 5 bases, with 10 bases between them. Germline V gene sequence: CDR1 LGHNA, CDR2 YSLEER. CDR3 length equals 14 residues. In nucleotides, the CDR3 is TGCGCCAGCAGCCAAGAGGGGGCTTGGACTGAAGCTTTCTTT. Amino acids: CASSQEGAWTEAFF.

A few counts support this clone. V usage is TRBV6-6 and J usage is TRBJ2-4; 9 bases align to TRBD1. From germline, CDR1 is MNHNY and CDR2 SVGAGI (reference sequence). This CDR3 comprises 15 residues. Trimming cost V 0 bases and J 4 bases; bases outside gene matches: 1. The CDR3 bases are TGTGCCAGCAGTTACTCCGGACAGGGGAAAAACATTCAGTACTTC. The encoded protein is CASSYSGQGKNIQYF.

The chain is built from TRBV5-6 and TRBJ2-7; D call uncertain. Germline V gene data show CDR1 as SGHDT and CDR2 as YYEEEE. The CDR3 length is 11 residues. Trimming took 4 bases from V and 4 from J, leaving 6 bases between them. This CDR3 is CASSATYEQYF. The CDR3, as DNA: TGTGCCAGCAGCGCAACATACGAGCAGTACTTC. The entire variable domain, with the rest obtained from reference TRBV5-6 and TRBJ2-7, is as follows: DAGVTQSPTHLIKTRGQQVTLRCSPKSGHDTVSWYQQALGQGPQFIFQYYEEEERQRGNFPDRFSGHQFPNYSSELNVNALLLGDSALYLCASSATYEQYFGPGTRLTVT.

The J gene is TRBJ2-3, the V gene TRBV4-3, with D possibly TRBD1 on 5 matching bases. The germline gives CDR1 LGHNA, CDR2 YSLEER. The CDR3 is made up of 13 amino acids. V dropped 1 base and J dropped 13 bases, with 15 bases sitting between them. This CDR3 reads CASSQVGAEAEYF. The CDR3 DNA sequence: TGCGCCAGCAGCCAAGTTGGGGCAGAAGCCGAGTATTTT.

The gene calls are TRBV15 and TRBJ2-4; possibly TRBD2 for D (6 bases). Germline CDR1 is LNHNV and CDR2 is YYDKDF (reference sequence). V gave up 6 bases and J gave up 0 bases, with 12 bases separating them. The CDR3 is 15 amino acids. CDR3: CATRAPGVAKNIQYF. The CDR3 DNA reads as TGTGCCACCAGAGCGCCGGGGGTAGCCAAAAACATTCAGTACTTC.

V usage is TRBV28 and J usage is TRBJ2-5; a weak D match, TRBD1 (6 bases). The CDR3 runs 14 residues. The germline V gene encodes CDR1 MDHEN and CDR2 SYDVKM. Deletions cut 5 bases from V and 5 bases from J, with 15 bases between. The CDR3 DNA sequence: TGTGCCAGCAGTCCCCAAACAGGGCACGAGACCCAGTACTTC. It yields the protein CASSPQTGHETQYF. The complete variable domain, with remaining parts taken from reference TRBV28 and TRBJ2-5, reads DVKVTQSSRYLVKRTGEKVFLECVQDMDHENMFWYRQDPGLGLRLIYFSYDVKMKEKGDIPEGYSVSREKKERFSLILESASTNQTSMYLCASSPQTGHETQYFGPGTRLLVL.

This clone was observed a few times. CDR3: CASSSTRTSASFF. Here the CDR3 DNA reads TGTGCCAGCAGCTCTACTCGGACTAGCGCTTCGTTCTTC. The rearrangement uses TRBV9 and TRBJ2-1; TRBD2 matches at 9 bases. CDR3 length: 13 residues. Germline V gene lookup returns CDR1 SGDLS and CDR2 YYNGEE. Unmatched junction bases numbered 11, after V lost 4 bases and J lost 15 bases. Full variable domain (outside the CDR3, taken from reference TRBV9 and TRBJ2-1): DSGVTQTPKHLITATGQRVTLRCSPRSGDLSVYWYQQSLDQGLQFLIQYYNGEERAKGNILERFSAQQFPDLHSELNLSSLELGDSALYFCASSSTRTSASFFGPGTRLTVL.